These 11 T cell receptor beta chains came from one sample sequenced in a study of STAT5B mutations in CD4+ large granular lymphocyte leukemia. Using immunoSEQ multiplex PCR, the repertoire was profiled, and TCRdb retains in-frame clones only, with some absent. The repertoire holds about 23,000 clones, with 79% as singletons. Source material: CD4+ T cells from blood buffy coats. All receptors derive from a human donor in good health.

This clone has just one count. V gene TRBV19 combines with J gene TRBJ1-1; D may be TRBD1 (6 bases). V shed 5 bases and J shed 5 bases, with 9 bases lying between them. This CDR3 spans 12 amino acids. Looked up from germline, CDR1 is LNHDA and CDR2 is SQIVND (reference sequence). In DNA form, the CDR3 reads TGTGCCAGTAGTGCCAGGGGAACTGAAGCTTTCTTT. As protein: CASSARGTEAFF. The whole variable domain, remainder taken from reference TRBV19 and TRBJ1-1, is DGGITQSPKYLFRKEGQNVTLSCEQNLNHDAMYWYRQDPGQGLRLIYYSQIVNDFQKGDIAEGYSVSREKKESFPLTVTSAQKNPTAFYLCASSARGTEAFFGQGTRLTVV.

V gene TRBV5-1 combines with J gene TRBJ1-2; maybe TRBD1 (6 bases). The CDR3 covers 12 residues. V lost 4 bases and J 7 bases, leaving 11 bases between the germline ends. CDR1 and CDR2 from the germline V gene are SGHRS and YFSETQ. CDR3 sequence: CASSRVGGGYTF. The CDR3 DNA is TGCGCCAGCAGCCGGGTAGGGGGTGGCTACACCTTC.

This chain uses TRBV5-1 with TRBJ2-1; D gene ambiguous. The CDR3 covers 13 residues. V was pared by 4 bases and J by 5 bases, with 10 bases between. CDR1 SGHRS and CDR2 YFSETQ come from the germline V gene. CDR3 in amino acids: CASSPRGDNEQFF. The CDR3 DNA reads TGCGCCAGCAGCCCCCGCGGCGACAATGAGCAGTTCTTC.

V usage is TRBV6-1 and J usage is TRBJ2-1; D is unresolved. Germline V gene data show CDR1 as MNHNS and CDR2 as SASEGT. V lost 7 bases and J lost 5, with 15 bases in between. The CDR3 covers 14 residues. Here the CDR3 reads CASNQRGIDNEQFF. The CDR3 coding sequence is TGTGCCAGCAATCAAAGAGGCATCGACAATGAGCAGTTCTTC.

CDR3 sequence reads: CASTPQGGNQPQHF. CDR3 DNA: TGTGCCAGCACCCCACAAGGGGGCAATCAGCCCCAGCATTTT. The rearrangement joins TRBV6-1 to TRBJ1-5, with a tentative D call TRBD1 (5 bases). CDR3 size: 14 residues. V lost 7 bases to trimming and J lost 2 bases, with 12 bases between them. Germline-derived CDR1 and CDR2 are MNHNS and SASEGT.

This chain connects TRBV18 to TRBJ2-7; D possibly corresponds to TRBD2 (5 bases). The CDR3 covers 13 residues. V lost 2 bases to trimming and J lost 3 bases, with 8 bases between them. Germline loops: CDR1 KGHSH, CDR2 LQKENI. CDR3 DNA: TGTGCCAGCTCACCAAGAGGGTTCTACGAGCAGTACTTC. This translates into CASSPRGFYEQYF.

Only one count was recorded for this clone. This chain links TRBV5-4 with TRBJ2-5, with 7 bases fitting TRBD1. This CDR3 is built from 14 residues. The germline V gene encodes CDR1 SGHNT and CDR2 YYREEE (reference sequence). V shed 4 bases and J 4 bases; nucleotides not matched to a gene: 7. The CDR3, as DNA: TGTGCCAGCAGCGGAACGGGACAGAGAGAGACCCAGTACTTC. Protein sequence: CASSGTGQRETQYF. The full variable domain, its missing parts supplied by reference TRBV5-4 and TRBJ2-5, is ETGVTQSPTHLIKTRGQQVTLRCSSQSGHNTVSWYQQALGQGPQFIFQYYREEENGRGNFPPRFSGLQFPNYSSELNVNALELDDSALYLCASSGTGQRETQYFGPGTRLLVL.

This chain joins TRBV9 and TRBJ2-6; D not resolved. Trimming shortened V by 0 bases and J by 0 bases, and 10 bases separated the two germline ends. The CDR3 is made up of 17 amino acids. CDR1 and CDR2 from the germline V gene are SGDLS and YYNGEE. CDR3 nucleotide sequence: TGTGCCAGCAGCGTAGCGGCAGGATTCTCTGGGGCCAACGTCCTGACTTTC. Amino acid sequence: CASSVAAGFSGANVLTF.

The chain uses TRBV29-1 and TRBJ2-3; D gene uncertain. The germline V gene has CDR1 SQVTM and CDR2 ANQGSEA. Trimming pared 4 bases from V and 7 bases from J, leaving 12 bases between. This CDR3 region has 12 residues. The DNA for the CDR3 is TGCAGCGTTGTAAAACCCGGGTATACGCAGTATTTT. Translating gives CSVVKPGYTQYF.

The chain combines TRBV7-3 with TRBJ1-4; maybe TRBD1 (5 bases). V lost 5 bases to trimming and J lost 5 bases, with 15 bases between them. Germline V gene sequence: CDR1 SGHTA, CDR2 FQGTGA. CDR3 length equals 15 residues. The CDR3 sequence is CASSTGPLGNEKLFF. CDR3 nucleotides: TGTGCCAGCAGCACAGGACCCCTTGGCAATGAAAAACTGTTTTTT.

V gene TRBV7-9 combines with J gene TRBJ2-2; no definite D call. Per germline, CDR1 SEHNR and CDR2 FQNEAQ (reference sequence). V was cut by 0 bases and J by 6 bases, with 8 bases left in between. The CDR3 has 14 amino acids. The CDR3 reads CASSLALRAGELFF. CDR3 DNA sequence: TGTGCCAGCAGCTTAGCGCTAAGGGCCGGGGAGCTGTTTTTT. Combining the CDR3 with reference TRBV7-9 and TRBJ2-2 gives the whole variable domain DTGVSQNPRHKITKRGQNVTFRCDPISEHNRLYWYRQTLGQGPEFLTYFQNEAQLEKSRLLSDRFSAERPKGSFSTLEIQRTEQGDSAMYLCASSLALRAGELFFGEGSRLTVL.